This entry is about one TCR beta chain. What it binds is unknown. Trimming removed 6 bases from V and 0 bases from J, with 10 bases in between. Germline CDR1 reads DFQATT; CDR2 reads SNEGSKA (reference sequence). This CDR3 spans 13 amino acids. TCRbeta library construction was performed incorporating unique molecular identifiers. TCRdb fed the PCR reads into MiXCR, producing one record per CDR3 protein. This table holds about 510,000 distinct CDR3 sequences, about an eighth found once. This specimen belongs to a study of T-cell reconstitution after alpha-beta-depleted transplantation in children. Findings and caveats of the study: TCRbeta diversity was high at day 60 in some patients (a result of surviving recipient T cells and thymic progenitors). Roughly two months post-transplant, alpha-beta T cells reportedly originated from several hundred graft clones that had expanded.

This rearrangement joins TRBV20-1 to TRBJ2-3, with D possibly being TRBD2 (6 bases). The sample here was PBMCs, mostly from graft donor cells, taken 180 days after TCRalphabeta/CD19-depleted stem cell transplant. This clonotype was obtained from a female patient aged 2-10 years who had a stem cell transplant for aplastic anemia, so the T cells may come from the graft donor. CDR3 sequence (DNA): TGCAGTGCAACCGGGACTAGCACAGATACGCAGTATTTT. Its translation: CSATGTSTDTQYF.